This TCR beta chain was obtained from a study of T cell responses to AZD1222 COVID-19 vaccine. Study-wide points: Spike-specific TCRs gained breadth and depth after people received two AZD1222 doses. CD4 TCRs associated with vaccination spanned spike, dominating at 160-218 and 743-854. Repertoire sampling happened only post peak T cell response. The donor cohort was predominantly white British with a female majority, and clonal diversity may have been underestimated.

Germline loops: CDR1 LNHNV, CDR2 YYDKDF (reference sequence). This CDR3 is 12 amino acids long. The V end lost 4 bases, the J end lost 5 bases, and 8 bases lay between the germline ends. Clones were sequenced by immunoSEQ multiplex PCR, and TCRdb holds only the in-frame ones, with some missing. In the table there are approximately 130,000 clones, approximately 90% of which are singletons. Comments on this clone: Antigen unknown.

This clonotype was obtained from an adult who received the AZD1222 COVID-19 vaccine. The material sequenced was peripheral blood, taken 28 days after the second AZD1222 dose. The rearrangement links TRBV15 to TRBJ2-5; D not resolved. The CDR3, as DNA: TGTGCCACCAGCACGGAACGGGAGACCCAGTACTTC. Residues: CATSTERETQYF.